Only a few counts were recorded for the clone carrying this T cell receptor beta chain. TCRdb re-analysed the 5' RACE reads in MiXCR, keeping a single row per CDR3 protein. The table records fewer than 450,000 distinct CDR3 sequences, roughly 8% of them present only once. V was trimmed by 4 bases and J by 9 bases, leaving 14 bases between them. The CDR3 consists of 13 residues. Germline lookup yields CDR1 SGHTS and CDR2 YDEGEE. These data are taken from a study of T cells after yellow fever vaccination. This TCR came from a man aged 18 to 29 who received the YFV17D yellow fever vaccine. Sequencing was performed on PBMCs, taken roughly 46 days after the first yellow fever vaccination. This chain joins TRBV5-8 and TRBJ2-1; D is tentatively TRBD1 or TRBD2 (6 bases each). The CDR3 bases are TGTGCCAGCAGCGGCGGGACACTGGGTGAGCAGTTCTTC. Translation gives CASSGGTLGEQFF. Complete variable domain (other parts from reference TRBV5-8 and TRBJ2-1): EAGVTQSPTHLIKTRGQQATLRCSPISGHTSVYWYQQALGLGLQFLLWYDEGEERNRGNFPPRFSGRQFPNYSSELNVNALELEDSALYLCASSGGTLGEQFFGPGTRLTVL.